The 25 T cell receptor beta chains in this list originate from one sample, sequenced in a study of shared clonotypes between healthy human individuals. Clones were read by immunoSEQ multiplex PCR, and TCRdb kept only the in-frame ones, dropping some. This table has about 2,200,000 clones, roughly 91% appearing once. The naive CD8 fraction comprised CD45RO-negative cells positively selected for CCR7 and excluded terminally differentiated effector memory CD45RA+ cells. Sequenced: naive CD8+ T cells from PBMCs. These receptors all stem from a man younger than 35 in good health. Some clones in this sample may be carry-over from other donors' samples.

The CDR3 loop is CSGRDMKTQYF. The CDR3 DNA sequence: TGCAGCGGCCGGGACATGAAGACCCAGTACTTC. This chain joins TRBV29-1 and TRBJ2-5, with a weak D call TRBD1 (6 bases). V was pared by 7 bases and J by 6 bases, with 12 bases between. The CDR3 contains 11 residues. Germline loops: CDR1 SQVTM, CDR2 ANQGSEA.

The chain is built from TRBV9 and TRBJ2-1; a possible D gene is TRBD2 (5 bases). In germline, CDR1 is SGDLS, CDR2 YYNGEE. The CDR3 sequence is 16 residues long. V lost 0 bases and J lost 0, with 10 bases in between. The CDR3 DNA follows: TGTGCCAGCAGCGTAGGCGAGGGATCCTCCTACAATGAGCAGTTCTTC. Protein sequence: CASSVGEGSSYNEQFF.

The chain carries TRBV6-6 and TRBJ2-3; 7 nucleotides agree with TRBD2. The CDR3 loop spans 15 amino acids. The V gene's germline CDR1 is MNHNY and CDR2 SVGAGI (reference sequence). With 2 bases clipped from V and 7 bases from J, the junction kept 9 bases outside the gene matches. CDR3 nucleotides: TGTGCCAGCAGTTACCCCCGGGGGGTTACAAATACGCAGTATTTT. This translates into CASSYPRGVTNTQYF.

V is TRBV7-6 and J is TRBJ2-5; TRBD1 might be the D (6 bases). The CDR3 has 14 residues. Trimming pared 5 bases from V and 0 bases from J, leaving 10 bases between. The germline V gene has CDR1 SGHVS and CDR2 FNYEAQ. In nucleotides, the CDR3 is TGTGCCAGCAGCCCCCGGGACAACCAAGAGACCCAGTACTTC. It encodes CASSPRDNQETQYF.

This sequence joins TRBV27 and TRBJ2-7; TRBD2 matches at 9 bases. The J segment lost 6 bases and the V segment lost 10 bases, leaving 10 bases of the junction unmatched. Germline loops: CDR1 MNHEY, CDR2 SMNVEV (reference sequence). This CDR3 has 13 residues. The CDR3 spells CATAGGLAIEQYF. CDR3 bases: TGTGCCACCGCGGGCGGACTAGCGATCGAGCAGTACTTC.

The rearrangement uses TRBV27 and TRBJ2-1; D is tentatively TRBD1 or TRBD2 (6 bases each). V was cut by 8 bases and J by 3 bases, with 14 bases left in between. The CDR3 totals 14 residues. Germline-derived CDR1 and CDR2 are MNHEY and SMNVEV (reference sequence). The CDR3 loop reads CASHGGGIYNEQFF. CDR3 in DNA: TGTGCCAGCCATGGGGGCGGGATCTACAATGAGCAGTTCTTC.

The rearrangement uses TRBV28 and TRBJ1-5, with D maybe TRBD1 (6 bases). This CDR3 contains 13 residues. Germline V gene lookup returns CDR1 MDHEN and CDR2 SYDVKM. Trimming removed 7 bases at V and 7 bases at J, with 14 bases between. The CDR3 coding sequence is TGTGCCAGCACCATATTACAGGGACAGCCCCAGCATTTT. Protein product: CASTILQGQPQHF.

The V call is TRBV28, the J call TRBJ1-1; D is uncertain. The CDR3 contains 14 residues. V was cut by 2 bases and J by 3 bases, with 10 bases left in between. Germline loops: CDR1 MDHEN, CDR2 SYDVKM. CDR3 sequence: CASSLTSRDTEAFF. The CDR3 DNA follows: TGTGCCAGCAGTTTAACCTCCCGGGACACTGAAGCTTTCTTT.

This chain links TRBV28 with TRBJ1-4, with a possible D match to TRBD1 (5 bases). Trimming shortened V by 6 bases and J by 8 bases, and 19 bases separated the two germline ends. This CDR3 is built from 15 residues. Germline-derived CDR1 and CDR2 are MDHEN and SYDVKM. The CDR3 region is CASSPSRGGAEKLFF. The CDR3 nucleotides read TGTGCCAGCAGCCCGTCCCGGGGTGGGGCCGAAAAACTGTTTTTT.

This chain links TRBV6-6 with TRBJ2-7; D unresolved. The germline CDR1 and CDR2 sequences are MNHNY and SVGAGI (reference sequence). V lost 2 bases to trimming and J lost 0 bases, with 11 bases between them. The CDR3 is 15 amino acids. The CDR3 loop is CASSYSLSASYEQYF. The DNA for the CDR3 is TGTGCCAGCAGTTACAGTCTTTCTGCCTCCTACGAGCAGTACTTC.

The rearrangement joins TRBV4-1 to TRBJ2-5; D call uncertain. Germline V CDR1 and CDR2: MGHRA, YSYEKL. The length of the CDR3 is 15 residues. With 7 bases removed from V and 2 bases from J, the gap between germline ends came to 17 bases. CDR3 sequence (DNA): TGCGCCAGCACCCTGGTGGCCAGCCATCAAGAGACCCAGTACTTC. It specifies CASTLVASHQETQYF.

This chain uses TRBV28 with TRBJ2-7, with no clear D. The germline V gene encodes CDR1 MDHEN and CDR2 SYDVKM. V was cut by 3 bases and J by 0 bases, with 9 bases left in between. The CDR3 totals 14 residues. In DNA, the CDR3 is TGTGCCAGCAGTTTCGGCAGGACCTCCTACGAGCAGTACTTC. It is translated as CASSFGRTSYEQYF.

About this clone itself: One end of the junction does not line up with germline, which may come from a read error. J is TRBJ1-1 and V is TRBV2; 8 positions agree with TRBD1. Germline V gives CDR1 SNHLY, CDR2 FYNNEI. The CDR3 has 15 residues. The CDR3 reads CGSRQGAKLNTEAFF. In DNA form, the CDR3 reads TGTGGCAGCCGGCAGGGGGCGAAGTTGAACACTGAAGCTTTCTTT.

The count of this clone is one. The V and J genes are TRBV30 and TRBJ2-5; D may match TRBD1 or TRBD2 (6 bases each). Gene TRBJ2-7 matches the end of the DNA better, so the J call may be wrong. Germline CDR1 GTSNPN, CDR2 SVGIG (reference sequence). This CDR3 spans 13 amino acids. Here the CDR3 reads CAWSVGGRYEQYF. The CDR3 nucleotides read TGTGCCTGGAGTGTAGGGGGGCGCTACGAGCAGTACTTC.

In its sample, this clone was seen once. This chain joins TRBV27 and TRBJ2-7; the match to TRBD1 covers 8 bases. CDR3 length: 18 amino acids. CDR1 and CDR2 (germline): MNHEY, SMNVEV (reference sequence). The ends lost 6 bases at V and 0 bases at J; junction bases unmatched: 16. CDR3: CASRAARRGLASSYEQYF. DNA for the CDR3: TGTGCCAGCAGGGCGGCTCGCAGGGGGCTAGCGAGCTCCTACGAGCAGTACTTC.

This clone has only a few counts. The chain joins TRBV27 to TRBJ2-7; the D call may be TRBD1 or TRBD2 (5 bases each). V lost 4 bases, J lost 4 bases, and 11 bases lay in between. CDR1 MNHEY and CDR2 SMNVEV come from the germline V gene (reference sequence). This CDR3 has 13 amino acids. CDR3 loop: CASSYGARYEQYF. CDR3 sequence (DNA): TGTGCCAGCAGTTACGGGGCACGATACGAGCAGTACTTC.

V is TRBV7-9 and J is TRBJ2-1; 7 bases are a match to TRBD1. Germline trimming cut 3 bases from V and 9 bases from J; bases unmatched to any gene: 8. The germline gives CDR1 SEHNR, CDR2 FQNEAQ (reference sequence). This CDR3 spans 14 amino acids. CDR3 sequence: CASSLRTGAREQFF. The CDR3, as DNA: TGTGCCAGCAGCTTGCGTACAGGGGCCCGTGAGCAGTTCTTC.

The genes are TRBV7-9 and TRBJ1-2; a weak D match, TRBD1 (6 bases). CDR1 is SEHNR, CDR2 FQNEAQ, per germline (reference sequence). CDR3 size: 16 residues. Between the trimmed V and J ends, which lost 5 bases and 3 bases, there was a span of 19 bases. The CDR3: CASSPALGGRDYGYTF. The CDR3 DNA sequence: TGTGCCAGCAGCCCAGCCCTCGGGGGGCGGGACTATGGCTACACCTTC. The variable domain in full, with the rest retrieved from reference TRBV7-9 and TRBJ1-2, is DTGVSQNPRHKITKRGQNVTFRCDPISEHNRLYWYRQTLGQGPEFLTYFQNEAQLEKSRLLSDRFSAERPKGSFSTLEIQRTEQGDSAMYLCASSPALGGRDYGYTFGSGTRLTVV.

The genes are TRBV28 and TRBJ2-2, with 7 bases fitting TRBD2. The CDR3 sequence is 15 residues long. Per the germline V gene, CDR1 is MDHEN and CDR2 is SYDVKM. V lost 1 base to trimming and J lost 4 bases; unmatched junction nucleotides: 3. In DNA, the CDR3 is TGTGCCAGCAGTTTATTGGGGACTACCACCGGGGAGCTGTTTTTT. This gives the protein CASSLLGTTTGELFF.

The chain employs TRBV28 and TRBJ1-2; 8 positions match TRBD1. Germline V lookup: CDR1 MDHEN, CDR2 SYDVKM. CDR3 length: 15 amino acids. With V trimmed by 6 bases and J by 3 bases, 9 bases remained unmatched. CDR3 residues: CASSYRDRHYYGYTF. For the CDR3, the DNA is TGTGCCAGCAGCTACCGGGACAGGCACTACTATGGCTACACCTTC.

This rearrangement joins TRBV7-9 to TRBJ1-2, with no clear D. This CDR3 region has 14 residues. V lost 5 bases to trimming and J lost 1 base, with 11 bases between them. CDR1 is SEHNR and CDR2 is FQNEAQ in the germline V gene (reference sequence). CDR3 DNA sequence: TGTGCCAGCAGCCGGGTCACGGTTAACTATGGCTACACCTTC. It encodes CASSRVTVNYGYTF. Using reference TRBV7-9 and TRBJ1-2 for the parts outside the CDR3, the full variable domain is DTGVSQNPRHKITKRGQNVTFRCDPISEHNRLYWYRQTLGQGPEFLTYFQNEAQLEKSRLLSDRFSAERPKGSFSTLEIQRTEQGDSAMYLCASSRVTVNYGYTFGSGTRLTVV.

The CDR3 spells CASSQNTRLDARKYNEQFF. As DNA, the CDR3 is TGTGCCAGCAGCCAGAACACCAGACTAGATGCGAGAAAGTACAATGAGCAGTTCTTC. The chain joins TRBV4-2 to TRBJ2-1; possibly TRBD2 for D (6 bases). V lost 3 bases and J lost 4, with 25 bases in between. Germline V gene lookup returns CDR1 LGHNA and CDR2 YNFKEQ. This CDR3 contains 19 residues.

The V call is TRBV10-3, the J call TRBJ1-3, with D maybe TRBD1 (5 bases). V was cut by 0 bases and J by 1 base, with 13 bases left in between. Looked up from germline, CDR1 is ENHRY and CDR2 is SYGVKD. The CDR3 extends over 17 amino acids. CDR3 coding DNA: TGTGCCATCAGTGAGTCTAGGACATTAGAGTCTGGAAACACCATATATTTT. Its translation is CAISESRTLESGNTIYF.

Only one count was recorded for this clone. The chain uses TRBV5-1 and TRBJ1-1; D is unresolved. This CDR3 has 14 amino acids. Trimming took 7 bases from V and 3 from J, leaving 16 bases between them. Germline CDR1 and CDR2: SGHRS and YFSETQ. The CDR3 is CASSRGLRDTEAFF. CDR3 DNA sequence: TGCGCCAGCTCCCGGGGATTGAGGGACACTGAAGCTTTCTTT.

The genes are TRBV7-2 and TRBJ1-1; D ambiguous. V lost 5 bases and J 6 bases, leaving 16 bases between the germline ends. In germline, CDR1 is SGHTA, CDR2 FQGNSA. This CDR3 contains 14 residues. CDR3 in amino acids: CASSVIDGRAEAFF. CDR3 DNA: TGTGCCAGCAGCGTGATTGACGGGAGGGCTGAAGCTTTCTTT. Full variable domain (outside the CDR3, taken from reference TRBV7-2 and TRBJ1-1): GAGVSQSPSNKVTEKGKDVELRCDPISGHTALYWYRQSLGQGLEFLIYFQGNSAPDKSGLPSDRFSAERTGGSVSTLTIQRTQQEDSAVYLCASSVIDGRAEAFFGQGTRLTVV.